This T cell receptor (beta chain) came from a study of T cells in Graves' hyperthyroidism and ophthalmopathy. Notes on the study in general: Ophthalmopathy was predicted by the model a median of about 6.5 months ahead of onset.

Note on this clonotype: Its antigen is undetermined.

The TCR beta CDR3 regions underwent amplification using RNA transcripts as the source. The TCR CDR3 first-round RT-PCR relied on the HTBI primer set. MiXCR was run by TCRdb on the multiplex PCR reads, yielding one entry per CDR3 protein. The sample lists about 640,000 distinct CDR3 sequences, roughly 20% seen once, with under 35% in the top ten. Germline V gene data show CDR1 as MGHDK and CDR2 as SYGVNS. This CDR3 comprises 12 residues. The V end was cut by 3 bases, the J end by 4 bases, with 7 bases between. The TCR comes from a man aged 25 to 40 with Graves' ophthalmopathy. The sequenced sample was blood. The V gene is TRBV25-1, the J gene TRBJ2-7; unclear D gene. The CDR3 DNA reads TGTGCCAGCAGTGATGGGGAATACGAGCAGTACTTC. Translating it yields CASSDGEYEQYF.